This T cell receptor beta chain was obtained from a study of OX40 agonist ivuxolimab in advanced cancers. CDR1 and CDR2 from the germline V gene are MNHEY and SMNVEV (reference sequence). Trimming left V 2 bases short and J 4 bases short, with 18 bases between. The CDR3 spans 17 residues. The method was immunoSEQ multiplex PCR; TCRdb's version includes in-frame clones alone and lacks a portion of them. The sample carries fewer than 65,000 clones, 70% to 90% recorded once. The sequencing here drew on CD4+ or CD8+ T cells sorted from blood, taken in a trial of the OX40 agonist ivuxolimab. The rearrangement links TRBV27 to TRBJ1-5; possibly TRBD1 for D (5 bases). The source is an adult with an advanced solid tumor such as melanoma, head and neck, liver or kidney cancer. The CDR3 spells CASSLVRSAGRNQPQHF. The CDR3 DNA sequence: TGTGCCAGCAGTTTAGTAAGGTCTGCAGGGAGGAATCAGCCCCAGCATTTT.